The 10 T cell receptor beta chains in this list originate from one sample, sequenced in a study of blood T cell repertoires in COVID-19. The repertoire was sequenced with immunoSEQ multiplex PCR; TCRdb's copy has only in-frame clones and lacks some. In the table there are around 120,000 clones, more than 65% of which are singletons. The sequenced material came from peripheral blood. Receptor source: a human donor in a cohort sampled during active COVID-19.

This clone was picked up many times. This sequence joins TRBV30 and TRBJ1-3; tentative D call: TRBD1 (5 bases). The V end was cut by 8 bases, the J end by 4 bases, with 9 bases between. From germline, CDR1 is GTSNPN and CDR2 SVGIG (reference sequence). The CDR3 is 11 amino acids. The CDR3 protein is CAQGSGNTIYF. The CDR3 coding sequence is TGTGCCCAGGGTTCCGGAAACACCATATATTTT.

This chain links TRBV11-2 with TRBJ1-2; TRBD1 agrees at 9 bases. V was clipped by 5 bases and J by 8 bases; unmatched bases: 3. Looked up from germline, CDR1 is SGHAT and CDR2 is FQNNGV. The length of the CDR3 is 12 residues. The CDR3 DNA is TGTGCCAGCAGCCGGACAGGGGACGGCTACACCTTC. Translation: CASSRTGDGYTF.

This clone was counted between two and nine times. The rearrangement uses TRBV6-2 or TRBV6-3 and TRBJ1-2, with TRBD1 matching over 7 bases. Germline trimming cut 4 bases from V and 4 bases from J; bases unmatched to any gene: 3. This CDR3 comprises 13 residues. Germline values: CDR1 MNHEY, CDR2 SVGEGT. Here the CDR3 DNA reads TGTGCCAGCAGTTCGACAGGGATCTATGGCTACACCTTC. The encoded protein is CASSSTGIYGYTF.

V usage is TRBV7-8 and J usage is TRBJ2-5; 8 bases match TRBD2. V shed 3 bases, J shed 9 bases, and the junction held 6 bases outside the gene matches. The CDR3 is made up of 13 amino acids. Germline loops: CDR1 SGHVS, CDR2 FQNEAQ. The CDR3 protein is CASSFASGGAQYF. The DNA of the CDR3 is TGTGCCAGCAGCTTTGCCTCGGGGGGGGCCCAGTACTTC.

V gene TRBV3-1 (or the pseudogene TRBV3-2) combines with J gene TRBJ2-5; TRBD2 might be the D (6 bases). The CDR3 length is 15 residues. Looked up from germline, CDR1 is LGHDT and CDR2 is YNNKEL (reference sequence). V was cut by 4 bases and J by 4 bases, with 16 bases left in between. DNA for the CDR3: TGTGCCAGCAGCCCGTGGGACTGTGAGTTAGAGACCCAGTACTTC. It is translated as CASSPWDCELETQYF.

V and J are TRBV28 and TRBJ2-3; unclear D gene. Trimming cost V 2 bases and J 2 bases, with 8 bases left between them. CDR1 is MDHEN, CDR2 SYDVKM, per germline. This CDR3 has 14 residues. The CDR3 is CASSLGQITDTQYF. The CDR3 nucleotides are TGTGCCAGCAGTTTAGGTCAGATCACAGATACGCAGTATTTT.

The V gene is TRBV5-4, the J gene TRBJ2-6; 10 nucleotides align to TRBD2. Trimming took 3 bases from V and 2 from J; bases not matched to a gene: 5. CDR3 size: 17 residues. The germline V gene has CDR1 SGHNT and CDR2 YYREEE (reference sequence). In nucleotides, the CDR3 is TGTGCCAGCAGCTCCGAGCGGGGGGGGGCTGGGGCCAACGTCCTGACTTTC. This translates into CASSSERGGAGANVLTF.

The chain employs TRBV24-1 and TRBJ2-2, with 7 bases that match TRBD1. This CDR3 contains 16 residues. Looked up from germline, CDR1 is KGHDR and CDR2 is SFDVKD. Unmatched junction bases numbered 8, after V lost 2 bases and J lost 6 bases. The CDR3 nucleotides are TGTGCCACCAGTGATTCCTTGGACAGGTCCGCCGGGGAGCTGTTTTTT. It yields the protein CATSDSLDRSAGELFF.

This clone was counted a single time. The rearrangement joins TRBV6-5 to TRBJ2-2, with D unresolved. Germline V gene lookup returns CDR1 MNHEY and CDR2 SVGAGI. Between the trimmed V and J ends, which lost 0 bases and 0 bases, there was a span of 8 bases. CDR3 length: 16 amino acids. CDR3 protein: CASSYSGTANTGELFF. The CDR3, as DNA: TGTGCCAGCAGTTACTCAGGAACAGCGAACACCGGGGAGCTGTTTTTT.

This chain uses TRBV7-8 with TRBJ2-7; 7 bases are a match to TRBD1. Germline trimming cut 3 bases from V and 3 bases from J; bases unmatched to any gene: 8. Germline V lookup: CDR1 SGHVS, CDR2 FQNEAQ. This CDR3 has 15 amino acids. The CDR3 coding sequence is TGTGCCAGCAGCTTTCGAATGGACAGGATCTACGAGCAGTACTTC. Encoded protein: CASSFRMDRIYEQYF. The full variable domain, in which reference TRBV7-8 and TRBJ2-7 provide the parts outside the CDR3, is GAGVSQSPRYKVAKRGQDVALRCDPISGHVSLFWYQQALGQGPEFLTYFQNEAQLDKSGLPSDRFFAERPEGSVSTLKIQRTQQEDSAVYLCASSFRMDRIYEQYFGPGTRLTVT.